Presented here are 10 T cell receptor beta chains from one specimen sequenced in a study of blood T cell repertoires in COVID-19. Clones were read by immunoSEQ multiplex PCR, and TCRdb kept only the in-frame ones, dropping some. Here the sample spans roughly 110,000 clones, about 89% being singletons. Specimen: peripheral blood. Every receptor here comes from a human donor with acute or convalescent COVID-19. The donor label of this sample is uncertain.

This chain joins TRBV27 and TRBJ1-5; D may be TRBD1 (6 bases). From germline, CDR1 is MNHEY and CDR2 SMNVEV (reference sequence). The V end was cut by 2 bases, the J end by 6 bases, with 11 bases between. The CDR3 runs 14 residues. CDR3 residues: CASSLKAGVQPQHF. The CDR3 nucleotides read TGTGCCAGCAGTTTAAAGGCAGGGGTTCAGCCCCAGCATTTT.

This chain joins TRBV19 and TRBJ1-2; D possibly corresponds to TRBD1 (6 bases). The germline gives CDR1 LNHDA, CDR2 SQIVND (reference sequence). The CDR3 is made up of 13 amino acids. V lost 1 base and J 6 bases, leaving 9 bases between the germline ends. This chain's CDR3 is CASSIASGDGYTF. CDR3 DNA sequence: TGTGCCAGTAGTATAGCCTCAGGGGATGGCTACACCTTC.

This chain links TRBV5-6 with TRBJ2-5, with D tentatively TRBD2 (5 bases). The CDR3 covers 11 residues. The germline V gene encodes CDR1 SGHDT and CDR2 YYEEEE. V lost 5 bases, J lost 5 bases, and 7 bases lay in between. The CDR3 spells CASSRGETQYF. CDR3 DNA sequence: TGTGCCAGCAGTCGCGGGGAGACCCAGTACTTC.

The genes are TRBV5-1 and TRBJ2-1; 9 nucleotides line up with TRBD2. This CDR3 comprises 15 residues. Germline V gene sequence: CDR1 SGHRS, CDR2 YFSETQ. After removal of 3 bases from V and 11 bases from J, the junction contained 12 bases not matched to a gene. The CDR3 DNA follows: TGCGCCAGCAGCTCCGGACTAGCGATGAGTGGAAAGCAGTTCTTC. As protein: CASSSGLAMSGKQFF.

This clone has more than one count but fewer than ten. V usage is TRBV24-1 and J usage is TRBJ1-2; 7 bases map to TRBD1. The CDR3 runs 13 residues. In germline, CDR1 is KGHDR, CDR2 SFDVKD. The V and J ends lost 3 bases and 6 bases, in that order; junction bases with no gene match: 3. CDR3 coding DNA: TGTGCCACCAGTGATACGGGGACAGATGGCTACACCTTC. Translated, it gives CATSDTGTDGYTF.

V usage is TRBV29-1 and J usage is TRBJ2-1; 10 nucleotides agree with TRBD2. CDR1 is SQVTM and CDR2 is ANQGSEA in the germline V gene. The CDR3 has 17 residues. The V and J ends lost 3 bases and 0 bases, in that order; junction bases with no gene match: 8. The CDR3 reads CSVERLAGFLSYNEQFF. CDR3 coding DNA: TGCAGCGTTGAGAGACTAGCGGGTTTCCTCTCCTACAATGAGCAGTTCTTC.

V gene TRBV5-1 combines with J gene TRBJ1-4; TRBD1 might be the D (5 bases). V was shortened by 0 bases and J by 5 bases, with 8 bases between the two germline ends. This CDR3 has 14 amino acids. Germline CDR1 is SGHRS and CDR2 is YFSETQ. Here the CDR3 reads CASSLGQKNEKLFF. The DNA for the CDR3 is TGCGCCAGCAGCTTGGGACAGAAAAATGAAAAACTGTTTTTT.

The chain recombines TRBV10-3 with TRBJ1-1; D call uncertain. The germline V gene encodes CDR1 ENHRY and CDR2 SYGVKD. This CDR3 is 13 amino acids long. V was clipped by 4 bases and J by 1 base, with 7 bases between them. The CDR3: CAISVERNTEAFF. The CDR3 region has the DNA TGTGCCATCAGTGTGGAGAGGAACACTGAAGCTTTCTTT.

The J gene is TRBJ1-2, the V gene TRBV28; D possibly corresponds to TRBD1 (5 bases). Germline CDR1 reads MDHEN; CDR2 reads SYDVKM. The CDR3 is 14 residues long. V was shortened by 1 base and J by 2 bases, with 8 bases between the two germline ends. CDR3 nucleotides: TGTGCCAGCAGTTTATCAGGGTCGAACTATGGCTACACCTTC. This encodes CASSLSGSNYGYTF.

The V call is TRBV2, the J call TRBJ2-3, with TRBD2 matching 7 bases. The CDR3 is made up of 15 amino acids. V shed 2 bases, J shed 6 bases, and the junction held 8 bases outside the gene matches. CDR1 and CDR2 from the germline V gene are SNHLY and FYNNEI. CDR3 protein: CASSELAREGDTQYF. The CDR3 DNA reads TGTGCCAGCAGTGAACTAGCCAGGGAGGGCGATACGCAGTATTTT. Together with reference TRBV2 and TRBJ2-3, the CDR3 gives the full variable domain: EPEVTQTPSHQVTQMGQEVILRCVPISNHLYFYWYRQILGQKVEFLVSFYNNEISEKSEIFDDQFSVERPDGSNFTLKIRSTKLEDSAMYFCASSELAREGDTQYFGPGTRLTVL.